Below, 23 T cell receptor beta chains from the same sample are listed, as sequenced in a study of shared clonotypes between healthy human individuals. Naive CD8 cells lacked CD45RO, underwent positive selection for CCR7 and left out terminally differentiated effector memory CD45RA+ cells. Assay used: immunoSEQ multiplex PCR; TCRdb lists only in-frame clones, some missing. The sample holds about 2.1 million clones, around 93% seen once. Sequenced sample: naive CD8+ T cells from PBMCs. Receptors were obtained from a man in his late teens or twenties in good health. Some clones in this sample may be carry-over from other donors' samples.

This chain uses TRBV5-8 with TRBJ1-1, with a weak D call TRBD1 (5 bases). CDR3 length: 14 amino acids. CDR1 and CDR2 from the germline V gene are SGHTS and YDEGEE. Trimming cost V 4 bases and J 3 bases, with 13 bases left between them. CDR3 sequence (DNA): TGTGCCAGCAGCGCACGACAGAGATACACTGAAGCTTTCTTT. Its translation: CASSARQRYTEAFF.

The chain's CDR3 is CASSLVAGSGILGDTQYF. The CDR3 bases are TGTGCCAGCAGTTTAGTCGCAGGTAGCGGGATCCTTGGCGATACGCAGTATTTT. The V call is TRBV27, the J call TRBJ2-3; 8 bases line up with TRBD2. CDR3 length: 18 amino acids. Germline V lookup: CDR1 MNHEY, CDR2 SMNVEV (reference sequence). V shed 2 bases, J shed 6 bases, and the junction held 16 bases outside the gene matches.

The chain couples TRBV28 to TRBJ2-7; 7 bases are a match to TRBD1. V was pared by 5 bases and J by 2 bases, with 9 bases of the junction left unmatched. This CDR3 is built from 15 residues. Germline V lookup: CDR1 MDHEN, CDR2 SYDVKM. The CDR3 region has the DNA TGTGCCAGCAGTCCTCAGGGGGTCCCAACCTACGAGCAGTACTTC. This gives the protein CASSPQGVPTYEQYF.

V is TRBV5-1 and J is TRBJ1-1; D is perhaps TRBD1 (5 bases). The CDR3 extends over 14 amino acids. Trimming shortened V by 1 base and J by 1 base, and 8 bases separated the two germline ends. CDR1 is SGHRS and CDR2 is YFSETQ in the germline V gene. The CDR3 coding sequence is TGCGCCAGCAGCTTGCAGGGATCGAACACTGAAGCTTTCTTT. It encodes CASSLQGSNTEAFF.

The J gene is TRBJ1-1, the V gene TRBV27; possibly TRBD1 for D (5 bases). The germline CDR1 and CDR2 sequences are MNHEY and SMNVEV (reference sequence). Between the trimmed V and J ends, which lost 4 bases and 11 bases, there was a span of 23 bases. The CDR3 loop spans 15 amino acids. The CDR3 bases are TGTGCCAGCAGTTCACTCGCGGGACTTTGGGGAGCGGCTTTCTTT. Protein sequence: CASSSLAGLWGAAFF.

This chain connects TRBV28 to TRBJ1-2; 7 bases line up with TRBD1. Germline V gene sequence: CDR1 MDHEN, CDR2 SYDVKM. This CDR3 has 17 residues. The V segment lost 3 bases and the J segment 6 bases; nucleotides outside the gene matches: 16. The CDR3, as DNA: TGTGCCAGCAGTTTCCTCCCGAAGGGGGCTGAATTGGATGGCTACACCTTC. Translation: CASSFLPKGAELDGYTF.

The rearrangement uses TRBV7-8 and TRBJ2-2; possibly TRBD2 for D (6 bases). Germline assignment: CDR1 SGHVS and CDR2 FQNEAQ. The CDR3 has 13 residues. V was shortened by 4 bases and J by 7 bases, with 10 bases between the two germline ends. The CDR3 region has the DNA TGTGCCAGCAGCTCGGGACTCTTCGGGGAGCTGTTTTTT. Translated, it gives CASSSGLFGELFF.

The rearrangement uses TRBV27 and TRBJ1-1, with D tentatively TRBD1 (6 bases). V dropped 2 bases and J dropped 0 bases, with 10 bases sitting between them. Germline CDR1 MNHEY, CDR2 SMNVEV (reference sequence). The CDR3 sequence is 15 residues long. CDR3 region: CASSLHRVMNTEAFF. CDR3 nucleotide sequence: TGTGCCAGCAGTTTACACAGGGTCATGAACACTGAAGCTTTCTTT.

This chain connects TRBV9 to TRBJ2-1; D unclear. V was clipped by 4 bases and J by 5 bases, with 10 bases between them. The CDR3 sequence is 13 residues long. Germline-derived CDR1 and CDR2 are SGDLS and YYNGEE. CDR3 sequence reads: CASSLLGHNEQFF. The CDR3 nucleotides read TGTGCCAGCAGCCTTCTGGGTCACAATGAGCAGTTCTTC.

This clone was seen a single time. CDR3 coding DNA: TGTGCCAGCAGTCCCCTCGGGAACACCGGGGAGCTGTTTTTT. Encoded protein: CASSPLGNTGELFF. This sequence joins TRBV27 and TRBJ2-2, with no clear D. The germline V gene encodes CDR1 MNHEY and CDR2 SMNVEV (reference sequence). The CDR3 consists of 14 residues. V shed 5 bases and J shed 1 base, with 8 bases lying between them.

This clone has just one count. The chain joins TRBV6-5 to TRBJ2-7; 10 nucleotides line up with TRBD2. With 2 bases clipped from V and 6 bases from J, the junction kept 7 bases outside the gene matches. Per the germline V gene, CDR1 is MNHEY and CDR2 is SVGAGI. The CDR3 totals 15 residues. CDR3 in DNA: TGTGCCAGCAGTTACCTGGCTAGCGGGAGAGGCGAGCAGTACTTC. This encodes CASSYLASGRGEQYF.

Note on this clone: The identical CDR3 is also encoded by other nucleotide sequences in the sample. V gene TRBV11-2 combines with J gene TRBJ2-1; D perhaps matches TRBD1 (6 bases). Per germline, CDR1 SGHAT and CDR2 FQNNGV. Trimming left V 5 bases short and J 3 bases short, with 8 bases between. CDR3 length: 13 amino acids. CDR3 bases: TGTGCCAGCAGCCTAGGGGGCTACAATGAGCAGTTCTTC. It translates to CASSLGGYNEQFF.

As for this clone: At the DNA level, this CDR3 is encoded by other sequences in the same sample as well. This chain joins TRBV9 and TRBJ2-2; no firm D call. This CDR3 is built from 13 residues. The germline V gene encodes CDR1 SGDLS and CDR2 YYNGEE. Between the trimmed V and J ends, which lost 4 bases and 0 bases, there was a span of 4 bases. CDR3 sequence: CASSLTNTGELFF. CDR3 sequence (DNA): TGTGCCAGCAGCCTGACGAACACCGGGGAGCTGTTTTTT.

The V call is TRBV4-3, the J call TRBJ2-7; D may match TRBD1 or TRBD2 (6 bases each). V shed 2 bases and J shed 4 bases, with 15 bases lying between them. Germline values: CDR1 LGHNA, CDR2 YSLEER. The CDR3 is made up of 15 amino acids. CDR3 in DNA: TGCGCCAGCAGCCAAAAAACAGGAGGGGGTTACGAGCAGTACTTC. Its protein product is CASSQKTGGGYEQYF.

The rearrangement uses TRBV2 and TRBJ2-1, with 11 bases matching TRBD2. CDR3 length: 15 amino acids. With V trimmed by 8 bases and J by 8 bases, 11 bases remained unmatched. Germline CDR1 is SNHLY and CDR2 is FYNNEI. CDR3 sequence (DNA): TGTGCCAGCCGCCTAGCGGGAGGATTAGGCGATGAGCAGTTCTTC. It yields the protein CASRLAGGLGDEQFF.

The CDR3 nucleotides are TGCGCCAGCAGCTTGGTGTTCAGACCCGTTCTATACGAGCAGTACTTC. As protein: CASSLVFRPVLYEQYF. V is TRBV5-1 and J is TRBJ2-7; D is unresolved. The CDR3 totals 16 residues. Trimming took 0 bases from V and 4 from J, leaving 17 bases between them. CDR1 and CDR2 from the germline V gene are SGHRS and YFSETQ.

The genes are TRBV11-2 and TRBJ1-2; unclear D gene. Deletions cut 1 base from V and 9 bases from J, with 9 bases between. Per germline, CDR1 SGHAT and CDR2 FQNNGV. The CDR3 consists of 12 residues. CDR3 in amino acids: CASSLGLSSYTF. Written as DNA, the CDR3 is TGTGCCAGCAGCTTAGGACTAAGTAGCTACACCTTC.

This chain uses TRBV7-8 with TRBJ2-1, with TRBD2 identical over 12 bases. The J segment lost 9 bases and the V segment lost 4 bases, leaving 10 bases of the junction unmatched. Germline CDR1 is SGHVS and CDR2 is FQNEAQ. The CDR3 extends over 16 amino acids. CDR3 coding DNA: TGTGCCAGCAGCTCCAGACTAGCGGGAGTCCCAAGTGAGCAGTTCTTC. Protein sequence: CASSSRLAGVPSEQFF.

The chain recombines TRBV29-1 with TRBJ2-5; D is undetermined. CDR3 length equals 13 residues. Germline V lookup: CDR1 SQVTM, CDR2 ANQGSEA. Trimming stripped 0 bases from V and 1 base from J, with 6 bases between. CDR3 sequence (DNA): TGCAGCGTTGAAGAGTGGGGCCAAGAGACCCAGTACTTC. It specifies CSVEEWGQETQYF.

The chain carries TRBV13 and TRBJ2-7; 8 nucleotides agree with TRBD1. Unmatched junction bases numbered 11, after V lost 5 bases and J lost 5 bases. Per germline, CDR1 PRHDT and CDR2 FYEKMQ (reference sequence). The CDR3 consists of 15 residues. CDR3 amino acids: CASSPLGTGYNEQYF. The CDR3 nucleotides are TGTGCCAGCAGCCCCCTAGGGACAGGTTACAACGAGCAGTACTTC.

The chain has TRBV4-1 and TRBJ2-3; D could derive from TRBD1 or TRBD2 (6 bases each). The CDR3 runs to 17 residues. Trimming removed 2 bases at V and 7 bases at J, with 22 bases between. Per germline, CDR1 MGHRA and CDR2 YSYEKL. The CDR3 DNA is TGCGCCAGCAGCCAACCTCCCGGGGGCCCGGGTCGAAATACGCAGTATTTT. It is translated as CASSQPPGGPGRNTQYF.

The chain joins TRBV19 to TRBJ2-1, with 9 bases identical to TRBD1. CDR1 LNHDA and CDR2 SQIVND come from the germline V gene (reference sequence). With V trimmed by 7 bases and J by 3 bases, 7 bases remained unmatched. The CDR3 sequence is 15 residues long. The CDR3 coding sequence is TGTGCCAGTATTAGGGGGACAGGGTACTACAATGAGCAGTTCTTC. It encodes CASIRGTGYYNEQFF.

The chain uses TRBV28 and TRBJ2-1; 9 bases are a match to TRBD1. The CDR3 is 16 residues long. The germline CDR1 and CDR2 sequences are MDHEN and SYDVKM. V shed 2 bases, J shed 6 bases, and the junction held 8 bases outside the gene matches. CDR3 nucleotide sequence: TGTGCCAGCAGTTTAACGTGGACAGGGGATCTCAATGAGCAGTTCTTC. This encodes CASSLTWTGDLNEQFF.